This T cell receptor beta chain was sequenced for a study of early T cells in non-severe SARS-CoV-2 infection. Study summary: Unsorted whole-blood RNA was sequenced in bulk, leaving chains unpaired.

Trimming took off 5 bases at V and 1 base at J, with 12 bases between the two ends. The CDR3 has 13 amino acids. CDR1 and CDR2 from the germline V gene are SQVTM and ANQGSEA. The TCR library protocol was used to attach unique molecular identifiers. These identifiers were attached to individual cDNA molecules. TCRdb independently ran MiXCR on the 5' RACE reads; one entry per CDR3 protein. The sample has about 70,000 distinct CDR3 sequences; about 9% are singletons. There are a few counts of this clonotype. Its antigen is still unknown. Study-level points and caveats: In VDJdb matching, anti-spike CD8 responses were favored while private and CD4 specificities went missing.

The V and J genes are TRBV29-1 and TRBJ2-7, with a weak D call TRBD2 (6 bases). The material was whole blood, obtained at baseline. The source of this sequence is an adult who was a healthcare worker with PCR-confirmed SARS-CoV-2 infection or an uninfected control (not recorded which). CDR3 DNA: TGCAGCGTTATGGCTAGCGCTTCCTACGAGCAGTACTTC. This sequence encodes CSVMASASYEQYF.